This T cell receptor (beta chain) was found in a study of blood T cell repertoires in COVID-19. TCRdb keeps only in-frame clones here, not all; method: immunoSEQ multiplex PCR. Of about 400,000 clones listed, approximately 90% are singletons. About this clone: The same CDR3 also results from other DNA sequences found in this sample.

Unmatched junction bases numbered 3, after V lost 3 bases and J lost 7 bases. Germline V gives CDR1 KGHSH, CDR2 LQKENI. This CDR3 comprises 13 residues. The sequence came from a woman in her twenties or thirties with acute or convalescent COVID-19. Sequenced sample: peripheral blood. This chain uses TRBV18 with TRBJ1-5, with 7 nucleotides matching TRBD1. CDR3 loop: CASSPGQDQPQHF. In nucleotides, the CDR3 is TGTGCCAGCTCACCCGGACAGGACCAGCCCCAGCATTTT. Variable domain in full (rest from reference TRBV18 and TRBJ1-5): NAGVMQNPRHLVRRRGQEARLRCSPMKGHSHVYWYRQLPEEGLKFMVYLQKENIIDESGMPKERFSAEFPKEGPSILRIQQVVRGDSAAYFCASSPGQDQPQHFGDGTRLSIL.